These 18 T cell receptor beta chains share one sample of origin, sequenced in a study of control samples from healthy donors and cancer patients. Measured with immunoSEQ multiplex PCR; TCRdb has only the in-frame clones, and not every one. Among 150,000 to 200,000 clones listed, roughly 89% were seen once. Material for sequencing was blood. All receptors derive from a young man in good health.

The V and J genes are TRBV6-6 and TRBJ2-1; the D gene is possibly TRBD1 (5 bases). Trimming removed 7 bases from V and 1 base from J, with 11 bases in between. This CDR3 has 14 amino acids. Germline V CDR1 and CDR2: MNHNY, SVGAGI (reference sequence). The CDR3 sequence is CASIRQISYNEQFF. Here the CDR3 DNA reads TGTGCCAGCATTCGACAGATATCCTACAATGAGCAGTTCTTC.

The chain uses TRBV15 and TRBJ1-5; no firm D call. The CDR3 contains 15 residues. V was pared by 0 bases and J by 7 bases, with 13 bases between. Germline V lookup: CDR1 LNHNV, CDR2 YYDKDF (reference sequence). CDR3 sequence reads: CATSRDLGWGQPQHF. CDR3 coding DNA: TGTGCCACCAGCAGAGATCTGGGGTGGGGACAGCCCCAGCATTTT.

The CDR3 reads CASSPPGPGSGNTIYF. The DNA for the CDR3 is TGTGCCAGCTCACCGCCGGGACCCGGCTCTGGAAACACCATATATTTT. The chain combines TRBV18 with TRBJ1-3; perhaps TRBD1 as D (5 bases). CDR1 and CDR2 (germline): KGHSH, LQKENI. The CDR3 is made up of 16 amino acids. Trimming took off 3 bases at V and 0 bases at J, with 12 bases between the two ends.

DNA of the CDR3: TGTGCCAGCAGTTACTCGTTGGCGGGTCAAGGGGAGCAGTTCTTC. Its protein is CASSYSLAGQGEQFF. V and J are TRBV6-5 and TRBJ2-1; D perhaps matches TRBD2 (5 bases). The V gene lost 0 bases and the J gene lost 10 bases, with 16 bases spanning the gap. The CDR3 consists of 15 residues. The germline V gene has CDR1 MNHEY and CDR2 SVGAGI.

The chain combines TRBV3-1 (or the pseudogene TRBV3-2) with TRBJ2-4; a weak D match, TRBD1 (6 bases). CDR3 length equals 16 residues. V was shortened by 3 bases and J by 2 bases, with 14 bases between the two germline ends. The germline V gene has CDR1 LGHDT and CDR2 YNNKEL (reference sequence). The CDR3 region has the DNA TGTGCCAGCAGCCATACAGGGCGAGGGACCAAAAACATTCAGTACTTC. Translated: CASSHTGRGTKNIQYF.

DNA for the CDR3: TGTGCCAGCAGCTTACCCCCGGGACAGGGGGCCTACGAGCAGTACTTC. It codes for CASSLPPGQGAYEQYF. The chain carries TRBV7-2 and TRBJ2-7, with TRBD1 matching 11 bases. CDR3 size: 16 residues. Germline trimming cut 2 bases from V and 2 bases from J; bases unmatched to any gene: 5. CDR1 and CDR2 from the germline V gene are SGHTA and FQGNSA. The variable domain in full, completed from reference TRBV7-2 and TRBJ2-7, reads GAGVSQSPSNKVTEKGKDVELRCDPISGHTALYWYRQSLGQGLEFLIYFQGNSAPDKSGLPSDRFSAERTGGSVSTLTIQRTQQEDSAVYLCASSLPPGQGAYEQYFGPGTRLTVT.

The genes are TRBV9 and TRBJ2-2, with D possibly being TRBD1 or TRBD2 (6 bases each). This CDR3 contains 12 residues. Trimming stripped 0 bases from V and 12 bases from J, with 9 bases between. The V gene's germline CDR1 is SGDLS and CDR2 YYNGEE. In DNA form, the CDR3 reads TGTGCCAGCAGCGTAGAAGGGGGGAAGCTGTTTTTT. Amino acid sequence: CASSVEGGKLFF.

Here the CDR3 DNA reads TGTGCCAGCAGTGATTTCCGGGACAGAAACACCATATATTTT. It is translated as CASSDFRDRNTIYF. The chain is built from TRBV6-4 and TRBJ1-3, with a tentative D call TRBD1 (6 bases). Germline CDR1 reads MRHNA; CDR2 reads SNTAGT. The CDR3 runs to 14 residues. V shed 3 bases and J shed 5 bases, with 11 bases lying between them.

This chain joins TRBV18 and TRBJ1-1; D gene ambiguous. The ends were cut back, 5 bases at V and 1 base at J, with 11 bases in the middle. Germline CDR1 and CDR2: KGHSH and LQKENI. The CDR3 totals 14 residues. The CDR3 reads CASSEAGPNTEAFF. CDR3 nucleotides: TGTGCCAGCTCAGAAGCAGGACCGAACACTGAAGCTTTCTTT.

This rearrangement joins TRBV27 to TRBJ1-2, with D unresolved. V was trimmed by 6 bases and J by 1 base, leaving 9 bases between them. Germline-derived CDR1 and CDR2 are MNHEY and SMNVEV (reference sequence). CDR3 length: 13 amino acids. The CDR3 nucleotides are TGTGCCAGCAGCCAACAGATTAACTATGGCTACACCTTC. As protein: CASSQQINYGYTF.

In its sample, this clone was seen once. The chain links TRBV6-6 to TRBJ1-1; no definite D call. Germline values: CDR1 MNHNY, CDR2 SVGAGI (reference sequence). The CDR3 spans 15 residues. V gave up 7 bases and J gave up 0 bases, with 15 bases separating them. As DNA, the CDR3 is TGTGCCAGCATGTCCGACTACGCAATGAACACTGAAGCTTTCTTT. This encodes CASMSDYAMNTEAFF.

The chain uses TRBV20-1 and TRBJ1-1; no clear D. This CDR3 is 11 amino acids long. Trimming pared 4 bases from V and 1 base from J, leaving 4 bases between. Germline lookup yields CDR1 DFQATT and CDR2 SNEGSKA (reference sequence). CDR3 coding DNA: TGCAGTGCTAAGGGGAACACTGAAGCTTTCTTT. This sequence encodes CSAKGNTEAFF.

CDR3 sequence (DNA): TGTGCCAGCAGTTTACCGAGTGGGGTGCAGTTCTTC. It specifies CASSLPSGVQFF. The chain uses TRBV28 and TRBJ2-1; D unresolved. Germline V CDR1 and CDR2: MDHEN, SYDVKM. V gave up 2 bases and J gave up 12 bases, with 11 bases separating them. The CDR3 runs to 12 residues.

The rearrangement joins TRBV7-4 to TRBJ1-5; 11 nucleotides match TRBD1. CDR3 length: 18 amino acids. V was clipped by 4 bases and J by 0 bases; unmatched bases: 8. Germline V lookup: CDR1 SGHVT, CDR2 SQSDAQ. Written as DNA, the CDR3 is TGTGCCAGCAGCTGGACAGGGGGCACCTATTATAGCAATCAGCCCCAGCATTTT. Translation: CASSWTGGTYYSNQPQHF.

CDR3 DNA sequence: TGTGCCAGCAGTCGCGGGACTAGCGGTCACACCGGGGAGCTGTTTTTT. Encoded protein: CASSRGTSGHTGELFF. V is TRBV28 and J is TRBJ2-2; 11 positions match TRBD2. This CDR3 comprises 16 residues. Germline CDR1 and CDR2: MDHEN and SYDVKM. V shed 5 bases and J 3 bases; nucleotides not matched to a gene: 5.

The chain couples TRBV7-9 to TRBJ2-1; maybe TRBD2 (5 bases). CDR1 is SEHNR, CDR2 FQNEAQ, per germline (reference sequence). V was cut by 5 bases and J by 2 bases, with 19 bases left in between. CDR3 length: 17 residues. The CDR3 DNA is TGTGCCAGCAGCCCCCGTCGTTGGGAGCTCACCTACAATGAGCAGTTCTTC. Encoded protein: CASSPRRWELTYNEQFF.

This chain joins TRBV10-3 and TRBJ2-4, with D uncertain. Trimming took 0 bases from V and 0 from J, leaving 9 bases between them. Germline V gives CDR1 ENHRY, CDR2 SYGVKD. The CDR3 is 16 residues long. This chain's CDR3 is CAISESTTRAKNIQYF. The CDR3, as DNA: TGTGCCATCAGTGAGTCGACCACCAGAGCCAAAAACATTCAGTACTTC.

The chain joins TRBV6-6 to TRBJ1-2, with TRBD1 identical over 10 bases. Trimming removed 6 bases from V and 8 bases from J; junction bases left unmatched: 15. Per germline, CDR1 MNHNY and CDR2 SVGAGI (reference sequence). The CDR3 length is 16 residues. The CDR3 here is CASSLRQGARNGGYTF. In DNA form, the CDR3 reads TGTGCCAGCAGCTTAAGACAGGGGGCGCGGAACGGCGGCTACACCTTC.